This TCR beta chain was sequenced for a study of early T cells in non-severe SARS-CoV-2 infection. The overall study: Bulk RNA isolated from unsorted whole blood underwent sequencing; chains were not paired. Overall study findings and caveats: Private and CD4 specificities were missed by VDJdb matching, which favored anti-spike CD8 responses.

Individual cDNA molecules were tagged with unique molecular identifiers. TCRdb recomputed calls from the 5' RACE reads with MiXCR, one row per CDR3 protein. The data show 80,000 to 100,000 distinct CDR3 sequences, 10% to 15% seen once. Germline CDR1 is DFQATT and CDR2 is SNEGSKA (reference sequence). The V end lost 5 bases, the J end lost 0 bases, and 8 bases lay between the germline ends. The CDR3 is 13 residues long. A remark on this clonotype: Antigen unknown.

The chain links TRBV20-1 to TRBJ1-5; D gene uncertain. What was sequenced was whole blood. The TCR originated in an adult who was a healthcare worker with PCR-confirmed SARS-CoV-2 infection or an uninfected control (not recorded which). Here the CDR3 reads CSAGPYSNQPQHF. The CDR3 DNA is TGCAGTGCTGGACCATATAGCAATCAGCCCCAGCATTTT.